This TCR beta chain was identified in a study of CD8+ T cells in alopecia areata. General study findings and limits: Scalp sample sequencing also detects resident alphabeta T cells of normal skin.

Reverse transcription of extracted RNA yielded cDNA, which provided the sequencing template. The assay was immunoSEQ multiplex PCR, and TCRdb's table has in-frame clones only and misses some. This sample has over 14,000 clones; over 50% occur once, and the top ten carry over 3%. In germline, CDR1 is WSHSY, CDR2 SAAADI. This CDR3 contains 14 residues. Trimming took off 6 bases at V and 4 bases at J, with 12 bases between the two ends. Researchers sorted CD4+ cells into CD25+CD127- cells for about five patients. Alopecia areata patients gave lesional scalp punch biopsies and peripheral blood samples. Using a FACSAria, the CD4+ and CD8+ T cells were sorted from the PBMCs. This clone was observed a handful of times. Its antigen is undetermined.

The rearrangement uses TRBV10-2 and TRBJ1-4, with D possibly TRBD1 on 5 matching bases. The material sequenced was CD4+ Tregs sorted from blood. The TCR sequence derives from a human donor with alopecia areata. The CDR3 region has the DNA TGCGCCAGCAGACCCGGGACCGATAATGAAAAACTGTTTTTT. This sequence encodes CASRPGTDNEKLFF.